This is a list of T cell receptor beta chains from one sample in a study of human T cells and chemical hapten exposure. Using its own MiXCR run on the RACE reads, TCRdb lists one record per CDR3 protein. Of 300,000 to 450,000 distinct CDR3 sequences listed, approximately 5.1% are singletons. The sample in question was whole blood, obtained in connection with sensitization to the hapten diphenylcyclopropenone (DPC). The receptor set was obtained from a woman aged 50 to 65 with alopecia areata. Some clones in this sample may be carry-over from other donors' samples. The conserved cysteine and the conserved F or W are not part of the CDR3 here.

v_gene: TRBV6-2/TRBV6-3; j_gene: TRBJ1-5; CDR3aa: ASTFAYRGRNQPQH
v_gene: TRBV2; j_gene: TRBJ2-7; CDR3aa: ASSEASWTGSYEQY
v_gene: TRBV28; j_gene: TRBJ2-7; CDR3aa: ASSLDPLGAGDAYEQY
v_gene: TRBV7-8; j_gene: TRBJ1-1; CDR3aa: ASSSNHIFLGNTEAF
v_gene: TRBV6-5; j_gene: TRBJ1-1; CDR3aa: ASSYRMTGPNTEAF
v_gene: TRBV10-3; j_gene: TRBJ1-1; CDR3aa: AISESQGGTEAF
v_gene: TRBV7-7; j_gene: TRBJ1-3; CDR3aa: ASSSGQPASGNTIY
v_gene: TRBV10-3; j_gene: TRBJ2-3; CDR3aa: AISDPGQGSADTQY
v_gene: TRBV4-2; j_gene: TRBJ1-3; CDR3aa: ASSQGTGVTGNTIY
v_gene: TRBV15; j_gene: TRBJ1-3; CDR3aa: ATSTGGQGNTIY
v_gene: TRBV14; j_gene: TRBJ1-6; CDR3aa: ASKRDTYNSPLH
v_gene: TRBV29-1; j_gene: TRBJ1-5; CDR3aa: SVRPGPDQPQH
v_gene: TRBV9; j_gene: TRBJ2-1; CDR3aa: ASSVSGAEQF
v_gene: TRBV29-1; j_gene: TRBJ1-1; CDR3aa: SVEGNRINTEAF
v_gene: TRBV29-1; j_gene: TRBJ2-1; CDR3aa: SVEAPGQGAYNEQF
v_gene: TRBV10-3; j_gene: TRBJ1-6; CDR3aa: AIKSGGDHNSPLH
v_gene: TRBV20-1; j_gene: TRBJ2-7; CDR3aa: SATHRRRSRNEQY
v_gene: TRBV2; j_gene: TRBJ2-3; CDR3aa: ASSGGLAETDTQY
v_gene: TRBV2; j_gene: TRBJ2-7; CDR3aa: ASSEAGNEQY
v_gene: TRBV5-6; j_gene: TRBJ2-1; CDR3aa: ASSRDIDEQF
v_gene: TRBV10-2; j_gene: TRBJ2-3; CDR3aa: ASRQIGRGADTQY
v_gene: TRBV18; j_gene: TRBJ1-6; CDR3aa: ASSPARAKNSPLH
v_gene: TRBV4-1; j_gene: TRBJ2-2; CDR3aa: ASSQLRDGELF